The 22 T cell receptor beta chains below all came from one sample that was sequenced in a study of T cells after posttransplantation cyclophosphamide. Controls had myeloablative marrow grafts with methotrexate and calcineurin inhibitor, sampled at 1 year. Clones were sequenced by immunoSEQ multiplex PCR, and TCRdb holds only the in-frame ones, with some missing. The top ten clones hold roughly 2.2% of a sample with some 21,000 clones, 80% to 90% of them seen once. Sequenced material: PBMCs, taken 362 days after allogeneic stem cell transplant with calcineurin inhibitor and methotrexate. The receptors stem from a female patient aged 30 to 45 who received an allogeneic stem cell transplant from an unrelated donor, was CMV-positive, and had acute and chronic GVHD. Some T cells may arise from the graft donor.

This sequence joins TRBV29-1 and TRBJ2-1, with D possibly TRBD2 on 5 matching bases. The CDR3 is made up of 14 amino acids. The V and J ends lost 3 bases and 4 bases respectively, with 13 bases between them. Germline values: CDR1 SQVTM, CDR2 ANQGSEA. In DNA form, the CDR3 reads TGCAGCGTTGACCCCCCGGGATCGTACAATGAGCAGTTCTTC. It translates to CSVDPPGSYNEQFF.

V usage is TRBV18 and J usage is TRBJ2-5; D may be TRBD1 (5 bases). The CDR3 sequence is 12 residues long. V lost 2 bases and J 10 bases, leaving 11 bases between the germline ends. Germline-derived CDR1 and CDR2 are KGHSH and LQKENI. The CDR3 DNA reads TGTGCCAGCTCACCAGGGCTAGGGGACCAGTACTTC. Protein: CASSPGLGDQYF.

V and J are TRBV25-1 and TRBJ1-2; tentative D call: TRBD1 (6 bases). CDR3 length equals 14 residues. Per the germline V gene, CDR1 is MGHDK and CDR2 is SYGVNS. With 3 bases removed from V and 6 bases from J, the gap between germline ends came to 14 bases. The CDR3 sequence: CASSDYRDPDGYTF. The DNA of the CDR3 is TGTGCCAGCAGTGACTACAGGGATCCGGATGGCTACACCTTC.

The chain is built from TRBV10-3 and TRBJ2-6; 8 bases align to TRBD2. The CDR3 is 19 residues long. The V segment lost 4 bases and the J segment 0 bases; nucleotides outside the gene matches: 11. Germline lookup yields CDR1 ENHRY and CDR2 SYGVKD. DNA of the CDR3: TGTGCCATCAGTGTTTCATTGACTAGCGCGATCTCTGGGGCCAACGTCCTGACTTTC. This sequence encodes CAISVSLTSAISGANVLTF.

This clone has only a few counts. The chain uses TRBV6-4 and TRBJ1-2; 8 bases are shared with TRBD1. CDR1 and CDR2 from the germline V gene are MRHNA and SNTAGT. The CDR3 contains 14 residues. J gave up 7 bases and V 3 bases, and 7 bases lay outside the gene matches. In nucleotides, the CDR3 is TGTGCCAGCAGTGATTTTGACAGGGGTGGTGGCTACACCTTC. Translated, it gives CASSDFDRGGGYTF.

The chain links TRBV4-1 to TRBJ2-5, with D possibly being TRBD2 (5 bases). This CDR3 region has 14 residues. Looked up from germline, CDR1 is MGHRA and CDR2 is YSYEKL. Trimming cost V 4 bases and J 5 bases, with 14 bases left between them. CDR3 amino acids: CASSPEGSSETQYF. CDR3 coding DNA: TGCGCCAGCAGCCCCGAGGGTTCCTCGGAGACCCAGTACTTC.

This chain connects TRBV6-1 to TRBJ2-2; D remains ambiguous. CDR3 size: 13 residues. Per the germline V gene, CDR1 is MNHNS and CDR2 is SASEGT. Trimming removed 6 bases at V and 2 bases at J, with 7 bases between. Here the CDR3 reads CASSPSNTGELFF. Written as DNA, the CDR3 is TGTGCCAGCAGCCCCAGTAACACCGGGGAGCTGTTTTTT.

This chain links TRBV21-1 with TRBJ2-1; the table's D gene call, TRBD1, was not cross checked with the DNA. TRBV21-1 corresponds to a pseudogene. CDR3 length: 15 residues. CDR3 in amino acids: CASSKGTGVGNEQFF. The CDR3 DNA sequence: TGTGCCAGCAGCAAGGGCACAGGGGTAGGGAATGAGCAGTTCTTC.

The J gene is TRBJ2-1, the V gene TRBV5-1; weak D call: TRBD2 (6 bases). Germline CDR1 SGHRS, CDR2 YFSETQ. Trimming shortened V by 5 bases and J by 10 bases, and 22 bases separated the two germline ends. The CDR3 length is 15 residues. This chain's CDR3 is CASSFDPTGGIEQFF. DNA for the CDR3: TGCGCCAGCAGTTTCGACCCCACCGGGGGAATAGAGCAGTTCTTC.

The chain links TRBV5-4 to TRBJ1-2, with 7 nucleotides matching TRBD1. The CDR3 is made up of 12 amino acids. The ends lost 4 bases at V and 8 bases at J; junction bases unmatched: 5. CDR1 and CDR2 (germline): SGHNT, YYREEE (reference sequence). CDR3 sequence (DNA): TGTGCCAGCAGCGCGGGACAGACAGGCTACACCTTC. Protein: CASSAGQTGYTF.

This chain links TRBV7-6 with TRBJ2-7; 11 bases match TRBD2. The germline CDR1 and CDR2 sequences are SGHVS and FNYEAQ. The CDR3 has 14 amino acids. Trimming removed 1 base from V and 7 bases from J; junction bases left unmatched: 3. CDR3 DNA: TGTGCCAGCAGCTTAGGACTAGCGGGGTTGGAGCAGTACTTC. This gives the protein CASSLGLAGLEQYF.

Here the CDR3 reads CASSGGGHHNEQFF. The CDR3 DNA follows: TGTGCCAGCAGCGGGGGGGGGCACCACAATGAGCAGTTCTTC. The chain employs TRBV2 and TRBJ2-1, with 8 bases identical to TRBD2. The CDR3 has 14 residues. The V segment lost 6 bases and the J segment 5 bases; nucleotides outside the gene matches: 6. The V gene's germline CDR1 is SNHLY and CDR2 FYNNEI. The full variable domain, its missing parts supplied by reference TRBV2 and TRBJ2-1, is EPEVTQTPSHQVTQMGQEVILRCVPISNHLYFYWYRQILGQKVEFLVSFYNNEISEKSEIFDDQFSVERPDGSNFTLKIRSTKLEDSAMYFCASSGGGHHNEQFFGPGTRLTVL.

V is TRBV4-3 and J is TRBJ2-7; TRBD1 is a possible D gene (5 bases). Deletions cut 1 base from V and 2 bases from J, with 9 bases between. There are 14 residues in the CDR3. Germline CDR1 and CDR2: LGHNA and YSLEER. CDR3 loop: CASSQAKGPYEQYF. The CDR3 bases are TGCGCCAGCAGCCAAGCCAAGGGGCCCTACGAGCAGTACTTC.

V is TRBV7-2 and J is TRBJ2-5, with a weak D call TRBD2 (6 bases). Trimming removed 5 bases at V and 2 bases at J, with 9 bases between. The CDR3 extends over 13 amino acids. Germline V gives CDR1 SGHTA, CDR2 FQGNSA. The chain's CDR3 is CASSTGLQETQYF. CDR3 nucleotides: TGTGCCAGCAGCACGGGACTTCAAGAGACCCAGTACTTC.

A single count supports this clone. The V gene is TRBV18, the J gene TRBJ1-2; 9 bases line up with TRBD1. The CDR3 loop spans 13 amino acids. Per germline, CDR1 KGHSH and CDR2 LQKENI. The junction had 1 base not matched to a gene; V was cut back by 4 bases and J by 4 bases. The CDR3 sequence: CASSRGQGYGYTF. In DNA form, the CDR3 reads TGTGCCAGCTCACGGGGACAGGGCTATGGCTACACCTTC. Variable domain in full (rest from reference TRBV18 and TRBJ1-2): NAGVMQNPRHLVRRRGQEARLRCSPMKGHSHVYWYRQLPEEGLKFMVYLQKENIIDESGMPKERFSAEFPKEGPSILRIQQVVRGDSAAYFCASSRGQGYGYTFGSGTRLTVV.

The chain couples TRBV5-1 to TRBJ2-5, with a tentative D call TRBD2 (5 bases). CDR1 SGHRS and CDR2 YFSETQ come from the germline V gene. The CDR3 contains 16 residues. V was cut by 0 bases and J by 5 bases, with 17 bases left in between. The CDR3, as DNA: TGCGCCAGCAGCTTGGGAGGGAGTAGTATTTTGGAGACCCAGTACTTC. It codes for CASSLGGSSILETQYF.

The CDR3, as DNA: TGTGCCAGCAGTAGGGAGGGTACTCAGCCCCAGCATTTT. The encoded protein is CASSREGTQPQHF. The V and J genes are TRBV9 and TRBJ1-5; no firm D call. The CDR3 is made up of 13 amino acids. The germline gives CDR1 SGDLS, CDR2 YYNGEE. Trimming stripped 5 bases from V and 6 bases from J, with 12 bases between.

V usage is TRBV7-3 and J usage is TRBJ2-3; 8 bases align to TRBD1. Per germline, CDR1 SGHTA and CDR2 FQGTGA. The CDR3 has 13 residues. Trimming took 5 bases from V and 5 from J; bases not matched to a gene: 3. This chain's CDR3 is CASSTTGGDTQYF. CDR3 DNA: TGTGCCAGCAGCACCACAGGGGGAGATACGCAGTATTTT.

V and J are TRBV5-6 and TRBJ2-2; the match to TRBD2 covers 13 bases. The trim removed 5 bases at V and 4 bases at J, leaving 11 bases unmatched. Germline lookup yields CDR1 SGHDT and CDR2 YYEEEE. The CDR3 sequence is 18 residues long. This CDR3 is CASRATSGGPKLTGELFF. In nucleotides, the CDR3 is TGTGCCAGCAGGGCGACTAGCGGGGGGCCCAAACTCACCGGGGAGCTGTTTTTT.

A word on this clone: A read error may produce the germline difference seen at one junction end. This chain connects TRBV7-7 to TRBJ2-1; 8 bases fit TRBD2. The CDR3 contains 17 residues. Germline V lookup: CDR1 SSHAT, CDR2 FNYEAQ (reference sequence). DNA for the CDR3: TGTGCTAGCAGCTTAGCCATCGGGGGGGATTCCTACAATGAGCAGTTCTTC. It translates to CASSLAIGGDSYNEQFF. The whole variable domain, remainder taken from reference TRBV7-7 and TRBJ2-1, is GAGVSQSPRYKVTKRGQDVTLRCDPISSHATLYWYQQALGQGPEFLTYFNYEAQPDKSGLPSDRFSAERPEGSISTLTIQRTEQRDSAMYRCASSLAIGGDSYNEQFFGPGTRLTVL.

V is TRBV2 and J is TRBJ2-7; TRBD1 matches 8 bases. The trim removed 6 bases at V and 3 bases at J, leaving 10 bases unmatched. CDR3 length equals 15 residues. Germline lookup yields CDR1 SNHLY and CDR2 FYNNEI. CDR3 protein: CASSPGQATFYEQYF. The DNA of the CDR3 is TGTGCCAGCAGCCCGGGACAGGCAACCTTCTACGAGCAGTACTTC.

This clone occurred once. This chain joins TRBV11-1 and TRBJ2-5; D gene ambiguous. V was cut by 3 bases and J by 5 bases, with 16 bases left in between. Germline CDR1 is SGHAT and CDR2 is FQDESV (reference sequence). The CDR3 totals 15 residues. The CDR3 loop reads CASSFPSREVETQYF. CDR3 DNA sequence: TGTGCCAGCAGCTTTCCCAGTCGTGAAGTCGAGACCCAGTACTTC.